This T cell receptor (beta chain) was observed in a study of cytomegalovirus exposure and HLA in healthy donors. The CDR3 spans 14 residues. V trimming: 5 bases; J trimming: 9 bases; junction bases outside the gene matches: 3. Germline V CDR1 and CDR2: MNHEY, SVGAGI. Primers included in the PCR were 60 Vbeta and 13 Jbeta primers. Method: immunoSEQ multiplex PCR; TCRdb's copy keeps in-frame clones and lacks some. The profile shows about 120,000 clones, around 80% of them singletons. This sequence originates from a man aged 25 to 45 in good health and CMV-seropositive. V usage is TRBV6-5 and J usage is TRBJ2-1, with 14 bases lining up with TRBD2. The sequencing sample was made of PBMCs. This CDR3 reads CASSGLAGGGEQFF. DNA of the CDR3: TGTGCCAGCAGTGGACTAGCGGGGGGAGGTGAGCAGTTCTTC.